These T cell receptor beta chains were read from a single sample in a study of cytomegalovirus exposure and HLA in healthy donors. The assay was immunoSEQ multiplex PCR, and TCRdb's table has in-frame clones only and misses some. The sample holds about 76,000 clones, 78% seen once. Material: PBMCs. The source of these receptors is a woman in her thirties or forties in good health and CMV-seropositive. Both conserved end residues are part of each CDR3. A D gene is named only where the DNA matches it firmly. Not all rows give a size; the values are once, few, many and, for expanded clones, a class.

v_call: TRBV7-2
clone_size: -
j_call: TRBJ2-3
d_call: -
cdr3_nt: TGTGCCAGCAGCCTAGACCCATCACGGGGGACCCCAGATACGCAGTATTTT
cdr3_aa: CASSLDPSRGTPDTQYF

v_call: TRBV29-1
clone_size: -
j_call: TRBJ1-4
d_call: TRBD1
cdr3_nt: TGCAGCGTTGAGAATGAGGGGGCAAGGTTTTTT
cdr3_aa: CSVENEGARFF

v_call: TRBV7-2
clone_size: -
j_call: TRBJ1-5
d_call: -
cdr3_nt: TGTGCCAGCAGCACCCACGGACAGTACAATCAGCCCCAGCATTTT
cdr3_aa: CASSTHGQYNQPQHF

v_call: TRBV5-1
clone_size: -
j_call: TRBJ1-1
d_call: -
cdr3_nt: TGCGCCAGCAGCTTGGCTCCAGGGGAGCTTGACACTGAAGCTTTCTTT
cdr3_aa: CASSLAPGELDTEAFF

v_call: TRBV6-6
clone_size: few
j_call: TRBJ1-2
d_call: TRBD1
cdr3_nt: TGTGCCAGCAGGGGCTTAAGGACAGGGGGACGGGGCTACACCTTC
cdr3_aa: CASRGLRTGGRGYTF

v_call: TRBV6-6
clone_size: few
j_call: TRBJ1-4
d_call: TRBD1
cdr3_nt: TGTGCCAGCAGGCAGGGGGCCGGAGAAAAACTGTTTTTT
cdr3_aa: CASRQGAGEKLFF

v_call: TRBV28
clone_size: -
j_call: TRBJ1-5
d_call: TRBD1
cdr3_nt: TGTGCCAGCAGCCGTGGGACAGGGGGTCGCAATCAGCCCCAGCATTTT
cdr3_aa: CASSRGTGGRNQPQHF

v_call: TRBV18
clone_size: -
j_call: TRBJ1-4
d_call: -
cdr3_nt: TGTGCCAGCTCACCGGTTTCAGCTAATGAAAAACTGTTTTTT
cdr3_aa: CASSPVSANEKLFF

v_call: TRBV30
clone_size: -
j_call: TRBJ1-5
d_call: -
cdr3_nt: TGTGCCTGGGGACTCGGACAGATACAGCCCCAGCATTTT
cdr3_aa: CAWGLGQIQPQHF

v_call: TRBV6-5
clone_size: -
j_call: TRBJ2-5
d_call: -
cdr3_nt: TGTGCCAGCAGTCGGGGATCCCCGGCCGGGGAGACCCAGTACTTC
cdr3_aa: CASSRGSPAGETQYF

v_call: TRBV28
clone_size: -
j_call: TRBJ1-5
d_call: -
cdr3_nt: TGTGCCAGCAGTTTAAGCGGGAGTTTCGGGCAGCCCCAGCATTTT
cdr3_aa: CASSLSGSFGQPQHF